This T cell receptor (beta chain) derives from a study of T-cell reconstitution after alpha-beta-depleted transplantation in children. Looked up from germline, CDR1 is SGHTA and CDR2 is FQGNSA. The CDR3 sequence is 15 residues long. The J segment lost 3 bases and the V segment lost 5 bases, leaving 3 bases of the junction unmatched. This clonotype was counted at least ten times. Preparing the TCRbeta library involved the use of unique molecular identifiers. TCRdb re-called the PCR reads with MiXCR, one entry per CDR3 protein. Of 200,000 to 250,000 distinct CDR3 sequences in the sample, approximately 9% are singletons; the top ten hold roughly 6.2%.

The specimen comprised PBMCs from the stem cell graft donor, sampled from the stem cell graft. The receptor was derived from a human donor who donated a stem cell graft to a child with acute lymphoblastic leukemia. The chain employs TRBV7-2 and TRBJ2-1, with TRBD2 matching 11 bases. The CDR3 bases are TGTGCCAGCAGCCCGGGACTAGCGGACTACAATGAGCAGTTCTTC. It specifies CASSPGLADYNEQFF.